These 14 T cell receptor beta chains were sequenced from one sample in a study of blood T cells in healthy people across ages. PCR was performed a second time for about 6 to 12 cycles using a sample-barcoded 5' primer and a J-beta primer mix. MiXCR, run by TCRdb on the 5' RACE reads, gives a single entry per CDR3 protein. Of 600,000 to 800,000 distinct CDR3 sequences in the sample, 20% to 25% were seen once. Material for sequencing was blood. These receptors were obtained from a man between 65 and 80 years old in good health.

On this clonotype: Its ends do not fully match the called genes, so a read error is possible. The rearrangement links TRBV29-1 to TRBJ2-1; a possible D gene is TRBD1 (6 bases). This CDR3 contains 14 residues. Germline-derived CDR1 and CDR2 are SQVTM and ANQGSEA. Written as DNA, the CDR3 is TGCAGCGTTGGGACAGTGGACTCCTACAATGAGCAGTCCTTC. Its translation: CSVGTVDSYNEQSF.

The V and J genes are TRBV28 and TRBJ2-2; D might be TRBD2 (5 bases). Per the germline V gene, CDR1 is MDHEN and CDR2 is SYDVKM. This CDR3 contains 14 residues. V lost 6 bases, J lost 6 bases, and 14 bases lay in between. The CDR3 coding sequence is TGTGCCAGCAGCAGCGGCGGCTTTGCCGGGGAGCTGTTTTTT. This translates into CASSSGGFAGELFF.

The chain carries TRBV7-8 and TRBJ2-3; D could derive from TRBD1 or TRBD2 (6 bases each). The CDR3 spans 17 residues. V shed 5 bases and J shed 0 bases, with 18 bases lying between them. Germline lookup yields CDR1 SGHVS and CDR2 FQNEAQ. CDR3: CASSRGTKVSSTDTQYF. CDR3 coding DNA: TGTGCCAGCAGCCGCGGGACAAAGGTCTCTAGCACAGATACGCAGTATTTT.

In its sample, this clonotype was seen a few times. The chain carries TRBV6-5 and TRBJ1-4; no firm D call. V was shortened by 0 bases and J by 3 bases, with 5 bases between the two germline ends. Germline values: CDR1 MNHEY, CDR2 SVGAGI. The CDR3 covers 14 residues. In DNA, the CDR3 is TGTGCCAGCAGTTACTCACGGCCTAATGAAAAACTGTTTTTT. Its translation is CASSYSRPNEKLFF.

The chain recombines TRBV28 with TRBJ1-6, with 8 bases matching TRBD1. Germline V CDR1 and CDR2: MDHEN, SYDVKM. CDR3 length: 17 amino acids. V was clipped by 5 bases and J by 7 bases; unmatched bases: 13. In DNA, the CDR3 is TGTGCCAGCAGTGGGGACAGGACGTTTGGGGCCAATTCACCCCTCCACTTT. Translated, it gives CASSGDRTFGANSPLHF.

The chain recombines TRBV20-1 with TRBJ1-4; possibly TRBD1 for D (6 bases). Between the trimmed V and J ends, which lost 6 bases and 3 bases, there was a span of 14 bases. Germline V gene lookup returns CDR1 DFQATT and CDR2 SNEGSKA (reference sequence). The length of the CDR3 is 14 residues. CDR3 in amino acids: CSAPRGAANEKLFF. The CDR3 bases are TGCAGTGCGCCCCGGGGGGCAGCTAATGAAAAACTGTTTTTT.

This clonotype has ten or more counts. The chain joins TRBV20-1 to TRBJ2-5, with 9 bases lining up with TRBD2. The CDR3 loop spans 15 amino acids. The germline gives CDR1 DFQATT, CDR2 SNEGSKA (reference sequence). The V gene end was trimmed by 3 bases and the J gene end by 2 bases; junction bases not matched to a gene: 7. For the CDR3, the DNA is TGCAGTGCTAGCCCCTCTAGCGGGACACAAGAGACCCAGTACTTC. Translation: CSASPSSGTQETQYF.

The CDR3 loop is CASSTGGTVIEQYF. The CDR3 nucleotides read TGTGCCAGCAGCACGGGGGGGACAGTCATCGAGCAGTACTTC. The chain couples TRBV7-2 to TRBJ2-5; D may be TRBD2 (8 bases). With the DNA end fitting TRBJ2-7 better, the J assignment may be wrong. This CDR3 is built from 14 residues. Germline V gene data show CDR1 as SGHTA and CDR2 as FQGNSA.

This clonotype showed up just once. One base away lies a much larger clone, so this may be a sequencing read error. The chain couples TRBV14 to TRBJ1-2; D is unclear. Germline V gives CDR1 SGHDN, CDR2 FVKESK. This CDR3 has 15 amino acids. The CDR3 region is CASSQEANRVNGYIF. CDR3 DNA: TGTGCCAGCAGCCAAGAAGCTAATCGGGTTAATGGCTACATCTTC. Complete variable domain (other parts from reference TRBV14 and TRBJ1-2): EAGVTQFPSHSVIEKGQTVTLRCDPISGHDNLYWYRRVMGKEIKFLLHFVKESKQDESGMPNNRFLAERTGGTYSTLKVQPAELEDSGVYFCASSQEANRVNGYIFGSGTRLTVV.

This clonotype occurred once. This chain's CDR3 is CSAATATSGRNNEQFF. Written as DNA, the CDR3 is TGCAGTGCCGCCACGGCCACTAGCGGGAGAAACAATGAGCAGTTCTTC. The gene calls are TRBV20-1 and TRBJ2-7; 11 positions agree with TRBD2. The tail of the sequence fits TRBJ2-1 better, so the J call may be wrong. The CDR3 totals 16 residues. Germline V gene data show CDR1 as DFQATT and CDR2 as SNEGSKA (reference sequence).

The chain has TRBV6-2 or TRBV6-3 and TRBJ2-7; D not resolved. V lost 5 bases to trimming and J lost 0 bases, with 14 bases between them. The germline V gene encodes CDR1 MNHEY and CDR2 SVGEGT. This CDR3 has 15 amino acids. The CDR3 DNA reads as TGTGCCAGCAGTCGGATTCAGAGTGGCTCCTACGAGCAGTACTTC. Residues: CASSRIQSGSYEQYF.

The genes are TRBV7-2 and TRBJ2-7; 10 nucleotides align to TRBD2. Trimming cost V 0 bases and J 7 bases; bases outside gene matches: 6. Germline assignment: CDR1 SGHTA and CDR2 FQGNSA. The CDR3 has 15 residues. The CDR3 bases are TGTGCCAGCAGCTTAGCTCGGCTAGCGGGGGAGGAGCAGTACTTC. Translated: CASSLARLAGEEQYF.

This rearrangement joins TRBV30 to TRBJ1-4, with TRBD1 as a possible D gene (5 bases). The CDR3 consists of 14 residues. V shed 2 bases and J shed 5 bases, with 12 bases lying between them. Per germline, CDR1 GTSNPN and CDR2 SVGIG (reference sequence). This chain's CDR3 is CAWSQGHVNEKLFF. CDR3 sequence (DNA): TGTGCCTGGAGTCAGGGTCACGTAAATGAAAAACTGTTTTTT. Full variable domain (rest looked up from reference TRBV30 and TRBJ1-4): SQTIHQWPATLVQPVGSPLSLECTVEGTSNPNLYWYRQAAGRGLQLLFYSVGIGQISSEVPQNLSASRPQDRQFILSSKKLLLSDSGFYLCAWSQGHVNEKLFFGSGTQLSVL.

The chain couples TRBV5-5 to TRBJ1-2; 8 bases fit TRBD1. Germline V gives CDR1 SGHKS, CDR2 YYEKEE (reference sequence). This CDR3 spans 15 amino acids. V lost 0 bases, J lost 7 bases, and 8 bases stayed unmatched. The CDR3 DNA reads TGTGCCAGCAGCTTGGCCTGGCAGGGGGCGGCTGGCTACACCTTC. It is translated as CASSLAWQGAAGYTF.